The 32 T cell receptor beta chains in this list originate from one sample, sequenced in a study of molecular identifiers for immune sequencing clone quantification. A single record per CDR3 protein comes from TCRdb applying MiXCR to the PCR reads. The data hold hundreds of thousands of distinct CDR3 sequences, with roughly 25% observed a single time. The material sequenced was naive CD8+ T cells from blood, with Jurkat cell RNA spiked in. Subset indicated: FACS-sorted CD8+CD4-CCR7+CD45RA+ naive T cells. These receptor sequences come from a human donor in good health. Some libraries in this study had Jurkat cell RNA spiked in.

Remarks on this clonotype: A much larger clone is a single base away; this may be a read error. This chain joins TRBV20-1 and TRBJ2-7; D may be TRBD2 (5 bases). Trimming cost V 0 bases and J 5 bases, with 14 bases left between them. Germline V lookup: CDR1 DFQATT, CDR2 SNEGSKA (reference sequence). The CDR3 covers 14 residues. The CDR3 reads CSARDAHGVHEQYF. CDR3 nucleotides: TGCAGTGCTAGAGATGCCCACGGGGTACACGAGCAGTACTTC.

This clonotype was counted many times. The J gene is TRBJ2-5, the V gene TRBV7-9; possible D gene TRBD2, 6 bases. The germline CDR1 and CDR2 sequences are SEHNR and FQNEAQ (reference sequence). V lost 5 bases and J lost 4, with 11 bases in between. The CDR3 sequence is 13 residues long. The CDR3 sequence is CASSVLAPETQYF. The CDR3 DNA sequence: TGTGCCAGCAGCGTACTAGCACCAGAGACCCAGTACTTC.

With regard to this clonotype: This clone may be a read error of a much larger clone one base away. The chain is built from TRBV20-1 and TRBJ2-3; the D gene is possibly TRBD1 (5 bases). The CDR3 sequence is 14 residues long. Germline V gene lookup returns CDR1 DFQATT and CDR2 SNEGSKA (reference sequence). CDR3 DNA sequence: TGCAGAGCTAGAGACAGCGCAGGTACAGATACGCAGTATTTT. Protein: CRARDSAGTDTQYF.

This clonotype was observed many times. This rearrangement joins TRBV27 to TRBJ2-3, with D unresolved. The CDR3 is 13 amino acids. Germline lookup yields CDR1 MNHEY and CDR2 SMNVEV (reference sequence). With 4 bases removed from V and 5 bases from J, the gap between germline ends came to 10 bases. CDR3 bases: TGTGCCAGCAGTTGGAACAACGGAGATACGCAGTATTTT. Its translation is CASSWNNGDTQYF.

This clonotype has just one count. Being one base from a much bigger clone, this may be a read error. The gene calls are TRBV7-9 and TRBJ2-5; unclear D gene. V lost 8 bases, J lost 1 base, and 14 bases lay in between. The CDR3 has 14 amino acids. Germline CDR1 is SEHNR and CDR2 is FQNEAQ (reference sequence). Here the CDR3 DNA reads TGTGCCAGCGGCTCTTCCGGGTCCCAAGAGACCCAGTACTTC. It encodes CASGSSGSQETQYF.

Concerning this clonotype itself: A read error may be the cause here, since a much bigger clone is one base away. This CDR3 is CASSVVVTGELLF. For the CDR3, the DNA is TGTGCCAGCAGCGTAGTTGTCACCGGGGAGCTGTTGTTT. The chain has TRBV9 and TRBJ2-2; the D gene is possibly TRBD2 (5 bases). Germline assignment: CDR1 SGDLS and CDR2 YYNGEE. CDR3 length: 13 residues.

Of note for this clonotype: The junction differs from germline at one of its ends, possibly a read error. The rearrangement uses TRBV4-1 and TRBJ2-5; D not resolved. The germline CDR1 and CDR2 sequences are MGHRA and YSYEKL. The CDR3 consists of 14 residues. The CDR3 DNA reads as TGCGCCAGCAGCCAAGTTCCAGCTCAAGAGCCCCAGTACTTC. As protein: CASSQVPAQEPQYF.

The chain combines TRBV4-1 with TRBJ2-2; either TRBD1 or TRBD2 may fit D (5 bases each). The V gene's germline CDR1 is MGHRA and CDR2 YSYEKL. Trimming removed 6 bases from V and 2 bases from J, with 13 bases in between. There are 15 residues in the CDR3. The CDR3 reads CASRAPGRNTGELFF. DNA for the CDR3: TGCGCCAGCAGGGCGCCGGGACGTAACACCGGGGAGCTGTTTTTT.

This clonotype was recorded a few times. The V and J genes are TRBV27 and TRBJ2-7; D not resolved. Deletions cut 0 bases from V and 3 bases from J, with 15 bases between. This CDR3 has 16 residues. Germline V gives CDR1 MNHEY, CDR2 SMNVEV (reference sequence). The CDR3 DNA sequence: TGTGCCAGCAGTTTATCAATAGAATTTGCGCACTACGAGCAGTACTTC. Translated, it gives CASSLSIEFAHYEQYF.

The chain combines TRBV20-1 with TRBJ2-1; a weak D match, TRBD1 (6 bases). Germline CDR1 DFQATT, CDR2 SNEGSKA (reference sequence). V lost 0 bases to trimming and J lost 8 bases, with 20 bases between them. This CDR3 is built from 16 residues. CDR3 region: CSARDLRGGGPHEQFF. Here the CDR3 DNA reads TGCAGTGCTAGAGACCTCAGGGGCGGAGGCCCGCATGAGCAGTTCTTC.

This clonotype showed up many times. The chain carries TRBV28 and TRBJ2-7; a possible D gene is TRBD2 (6 bases). Trimming pared 2 bases from V and 2 bases from J, leaving 13 bases between. This CDR3 has 15 amino acids. Germline values: CDR1 MDHEN, CDR2 SYDVKM. CDR3 sequence (DNA): TGTGCCAGCAGTTTAAAGAGGACTACCACCTACGAGCAGTACTTC. Translation gives CASSLKRTTTYEQYF.

This sequence joins TRBV4-1 and TRBJ2-3; 8 nucleotides align to TRBD2. CDR1 MGHRA and CDR2 YSYEKL come from the germline V gene. This CDR3 region has 15 residues. V dropped 1 base and J dropped 4; count of bases not matched to a gene: 4. Here the CDR3 reads CASSQVTGGADTQYF. CDR3 in DNA: TGCGCCAGCAGCCAAGTAACGGGAGGGGCAGATACGCAGTATTTT.

The chain is built from TRBV3-1 and TRBJ2-2, with TRBD2 matching over 12 bases. Germline trimming cut 3 bases from V and 4 bases from J; bases unmatched to any gene: 9. The CDR3 length is 18 residues. CDR1 is LGHDT and CDR2 is YNNKEL in the germline V gene (reference sequence). The CDR3 protein is CASSQRLAGARVTGELFF. In DNA, the CDR3 is TGTGCCAGCAGCCAGAGACTAGCGGGAGCTCGCGTCACCGGGGAGCTGTTTTTT.

This clonotype was observed a few times. The J gene is TRBJ1-4, the V gene TRBV9, with D tentatively TRBD1 (5 bases). The CDR3 length is 15 residues. V lost 3 bases and J 2 bases, leaving 11 bases between the germline ends. CDR1 is SGDLS and CDR2 is YYNGEE in the germline V gene. The CDR3: CASSEGIVTNEKLFF. The CDR3 bases are TGTGCCAGCAGCGAGGGGATAGTGACTAATGAAAAACTGTTTTTT.

This clonotype was recorded a few times. The CDR3 sequence: CASSPPEKNTEAFF. DNA for the CDR3: TGTGCCAGCTCACCACCGGAGAAGAACACTGAAGCTTTCTTT. The rearrangement joins TRBV18 to TRBJ1-1, with D unclear. Per germline, CDR1 KGHSH and CDR2 LQKENI. V shed 0 bases and J shed 1 base, with 6 bases lying between them. CDR3 size: 14 residues.

The genes are TRBV30 and TRBJ2-1; TRBD1 matches 7 bases. The V and J ends lost 1 base and 12 bases, in that order; junction bases with no gene match: 6. The CDR3 is made up of 12 amino acids. Germline lookup yields CDR1 GTSNPN and CDR2 SVGIG (reference sequence). CDR3 amino acids: CAWSGQGPGQFF. CDR3 DNA sequence: TGTGCCTGGAGTGGACAGGGACCGGGGCAGTTCTTC.

This clonotype was observed a handful of times. The V and J genes are TRBV5-1 and TRBJ1-4; 11 bases fit TRBD1. V trimming: 5 bases; J trimming: 7 bases; junction bases outside the gene matches: 4. Per germline, CDR1 SGHRS and CDR2 YFSETQ. CDR3 size: 14 residues. The CDR3 DNA is TGCGCCAGCAGGTGGACAGGGGGCGTTGAAAAACTGTTTTTT. It is translated as CASRWTGGVEKLFF.

This clonotype was recorded at least ten times. The chain carries TRBV7-8 and TRBJ1-1; 10 bases agree with TRBD1. V was pared by 5 bases and J by 3 bases, with 12 bases of the junction left unmatched. This CDR3 is 17 amino acids long. Per the germline V gene, CDR1 is SGHVS and CDR2 is FQNEAQ. Here the CDR3 reads CASSTWGQGSLDTEAFF. The CDR3 bases are TGTGCCAGCAGCACGTGGGGACAGGGGAGTCTCGACACTGAAGCTTTCTTT.

This clonotype has at least ten counts. V and J are TRBV6-1 and TRBJ2-4, with D hard to call. Trimming cost V 3 bases and J 4 bases, with 22 bases left between them. Per germline, CDR1 MNHNS and CDR2 SASEGT. The CDR3 length is 18 residues. The CDR3, as DNA: TGTGCCAGCAGTGACAGACGTCCCCCAGCGAAGCAAAAAAACATTCAGTACTTC. Residues: CASSDRRPPAKQKNIQYF.

This clonotype was seen at least ten times. The genes are TRBV4-3 and TRBJ1-6, with no clear D. Trimming stripped 0 bases from V and 10 bases from J, with 10 bases between. This CDR3 contains 14 residues. Germline V CDR1 and CDR2: LGHNA, YSLEER. In nucleotides, the CDR3 is TGCGCCAGCAGCCAAGAGGACGCAAGGTCACCCCTCCACTTT. It specifies CASSQEDARSPLHF.

This clonotype was seen many times. V is TRBV18 and J is TRBJ2-7; a possible D gene is TRBD1 (5 bases). The V end lost 0 bases, the J end lost 8 bases, and 14 bases lay between the germline ends. CDR3 length equals 14 residues. The germline CDR1 and CDR2 sequences are KGHSH and LQKENI. The CDR3: CASSPPSFQGQQYF. The CDR3 coding sequence is TGTGCCAGCTCACCACCGAGTTTTCAGGGTCAGCAGTACTTC.

In its sample, this clonotype was seen many times. V and J are TRBV4-3 and TRBJ1-1; D call uncertain. The V end lost 0 bases, the J end lost 1 base, and 3 bases lay between the germline ends. Germline CDR1 is LGHNA and CDR2 is YSLEER. This CDR3 has 13 residues. In DNA form, the CDR3 reads TGCGCCAGCAGCCAAGAGGAGAACACTGAAGCTTTCTTT. Protein: CASSQEENTEAFF.

The CDR3 region has the DNA TGCAGCGTTGAATATGGGGCAGGGGCCCCGAACACCGGGGAGCTGTTTTTT. This gives the protein CSVEYGAGAPNTGELFF. The rearrangement links TRBV29-1 to TRBJ2-2; a possible D gene is TRBD1 (6 bases). This CDR3 is built from 17 residues. Per germline, CDR1 SQVTM and CDR2 ANQGSEA. Trimming stripped 2 bases from V and 0 bases from J, with 16 bases between.

This clonotype has a count of ten or more. The chain has TRBV7-9 and TRBJ2-3, with TRBD2 matching over 9 bases. Germline V gives CDR1 SEHNR, CDR2 FQNEAQ (reference sequence). This CDR3 is 17 amino acids long. With 6 bases clipped from V and 2 bases from J, the junction kept 12 bases outside the gene matches. The CDR3 sequence is CASRPGLSGSTTDTQYF. The CDR3 coding sequence is TGTGCCAGCAGACCGGGCCTTAGCGGGAGCACCACAGATACGCAGTATTTT.

The genes are TRBV7-9 and TRBJ2-7, with 10 bases identical to TRBD2. Germline trimming cut 4 bases from V and 7 bases from J; bases unmatched to any gene: 13. CDR3 length: 16 amino acids. Germline CDR1 reads SEHNR; CDR2 reads FQNEAQ (reference sequence). Here the CDR3 reads CASSSSGRGAQGEQYF. The CDR3 DNA is TGTGCCAGCAGCTCTAGCGGGAGAGGGGCCCAGGGAGAGCAGTACTTC.

This clonotype was seen many times. The rearrangement links TRBV7-9 to TRBJ2-7, with a weak D call TRBD2 (6 bases). Per germline, CDR1 SEHNR and CDR2 FQNEAQ (reference sequence). There are 15 residues in the CDR3. Trimming took 5 bases from V and 3 from J, leaving 17 bases between them. CDR3 region: CASSRPTGDGYEQYF. The CDR3 DNA reads as TGTGCCAGCAGCCGCCCCACGGGGGATGGCTACGAGCAGTACTTC.

The chain carries TRBV30 and TRBJ1-6, with 7 bases that match TRBD1. The CDR3 spans 14 residues. The V gene's germline CDR1 is GTSNPN and CDR2 SVGIG (reference sequence). V trimming: 2 bases; J trimming: 9 bases; junction bases outside the gene matches: 7. The CDR3 sequence is CAWSTTGSFSPLHF. The DNA for the CDR3 is TGTGCCTGGAGTACGACAGGGTCGTTTTCACCCCTCCACTTT. The entire variable domain, with the rest obtained from reference TRBV30 and TRBJ1-6, is as follows: SQTIHQWPATLVQPVGSPLSLECTVEGTSNPNLYWYRQAAGRGLQLLFYSVGIGQISSEVPQNLSASRPQDRQFILSSKKLLLSDSGFYLCAWSTTGSFSPLHFGNGTRLTVT.

This clonotype was observed a handful of times. V and J are TRBV9 and TRBJ2-2; D is perhaps TRBD2 (6 bases). The CDR3 totals 15 residues. Germline CDR1 reads SGDLS; CDR2 reads YYNGEE. Trimming stripped 3 bases from V and 6 bases from J, with 15 bases between. CDR3 in DNA: TGTGCCAGCAGCGGAGGGGACTCGCCCGCCGGGGAGCTGTTTTTT. It translates to CASSGGDSPAGELFF.

This clonotype was recorded at least ten times. The V gene is TRBV7-9, the J gene TRBJ2-6; D remains ambiguous. The CDR3 covers 12 residues. The germline V gene has CDR1 SEHNR and CDR2 FQNEAQ (reference sequence). The germline V and J ends were trimmed by 5 bases and 6 bases, with 5 bases remaining between them. The chain's CDR3 is CASSPSANVLTF. CDR3 nucleotide sequence: TGTGCCAGCAGCCCATCGGCCAACGTCCTGACTTTC.

V usage is TRBV30 and J usage is TRBJ2-5; no clear D gene. Germline CDR1 reads GTSNPN; CDR2 reads SVGIG (reference sequence). The CDR3 runs 13 residues. Deletions cut 3 bases from V and 9 bases from J, with 17 bases between. The CDR3 DNA reads TGTGCCTGGAGACCCCGAGGCTTCGAGGCCCAGTACTTC. Translated, it gives CAWRPRGFEAQYF. Together with reference TRBV30 and TRBJ2-5, the CDR3 gives the full variable domain: SQTIHQWPATLVQPVGSPLSLECTVEGTSNPNLYWYRQAAGRGLQLLFYSVGIGQISSEVPQNLSASRPQDRQFILSSKKLLLSDSGFYLCAWRPRGFEAQYFGPGTRLLVL.

Only a few counts were recorded for this clonotype. This chain links TRBV4-1 with TRBJ1-2; 8 bases line up with TRBD1. With V trimmed by 5 bases and J by 8 bases, 7 bases remained unmatched. Germline CDR1 reads MGHRA; CDR2 reads YSYEKL. This CDR3 region has 13 residues. CDR3 sequence reads: CASSFRGQGGYTF. The CDR3 DNA follows: TGCGCCAGCAGCTTCCGAGGACAGGGCGGCTACACCTTC.

Note on this clonotype: Since the CDR3 does not end with the conserved phenylalanine or tryptophan, this likely comes from a read error. This chain uses TRBV9 with TRBJ1-3, with TRBD1 matching 9 bases. With 6 bases clipped from V and 2 bases from J, the junction kept 3 bases outside the gene matches. The CDR3 sequence is 14 residues long. The germline CDR1 and CDR2 sequences are SGDLS and YYNGEE. CDR3 sequence (DNA): TGTGCCAGCAAAGGGACAGGGACTGGAAACACCATATATTTG. Protein product: CASKGTGTGNTIYL.